These 22 T cell receptor beta chains share one sample of origin, sequenced in a study of blood T cell repertoires in COVID-19. This table comes from immunoSEQ multiplex PCR, and its TCRdb copy is limited to in-frame clones, with some not included. This sample has 30,000 to 40,000 clones, with about nine tenths found just once. The sample comprised peripheral blood. These receptors came from a human donor with active COVID-19. The donor label of this sample is uncertain.

The V gene is TRBV11-3, the J gene TRBJ2-3; TRBD1 is a possible D gene (6 bases). CDR3 length: 16 residues. The germline V gene encodes CDR1 SGHNT and CDR2 YENEEA. The V end lost 5 bases, the J end lost 2 bases, and 17 bases lay between the germline ends. This CDR3 is CASSPGQRLDTDTQYF. In nucleotides, the CDR3 is TGTGCCAGCAGCCCAGGACAGAGGCTCGACACAGATACGCAGTATTTT.

This chain uses TRBV9 with TRBJ2-1; 10 bases are shared with TRBD2. The junction had 10 bases not matched to a gene; V was cut back by 8 bases and J by 8 bases. CDR3 length equals 14 residues. Germline loops: CDR1 SGDLS, CDR2 YYNGEE. CDR3 in DNA: TGTGCCAGTACTCTTGGACTAGCGGTCGATGAGCAGTTCTTC. Amino acids: CASTLGLAVDEQFF.

The chain couples TRBV4-3 to TRBJ1-2; 8 bases agree with TRBD1. From germline, CDR1 is LGHNA and CDR2 YSLEER. With 3 bases clipped from V and 3 bases from J, the junction kept 9 bases outside the gene matches. The CDR3 is 16 amino acids. The CDR3 loop is CASSQMPDRVDYGYTF. In DNA form, the CDR3 reads TGCGCCAGCAGCCAGATGCCGGACAGGGTAGACTATGGCTACACCTTC.

The chain combines TRBV20-1 with TRBJ2-7; 7 bases are a match to TRBD1. The V gene end was trimmed by 3 bases and the J gene end by 5 bases; junction bases not matched to a gene: 10. CDR1 is DFQATT, CDR2 SNEGSKA, per germline (reference sequence). The CDR3 is 14 amino acids. The CDR3 bases are TGCAGTGCTAGTGGGACAGTACGGTTCGACGAGCAGTACTTC. This translates into CSASGTVRFDEQYF.

This clone appeared a single time. The chain recombines TRBV5-1 with TRBJ2-3; maybe TRBD2 (5 bases). Trimming left V 3 bases short and J 1 base short, with 9 bases between. The CDR3 is 14 amino acids. From germline, CDR1 is SGHRS and CDR2 YFSETQ. CDR3 sequence: CASSYRGGTDTQYF. DNA of the CDR3: TGCGCCAGCAGCTACCGGGGTGGCACAGATACGCAGTATTTT.

CDR3 nucleotide sequence: TGTGCCAGTAGTCCCATTCCACCTCCGGGACAGGTACTGCATACGCAGTATTTT. Translating gives CASSPIPPPGQVLHTQYF. The J gene is TRBJ2-3, the V gene TRBV19; TRBD1 aligns across 8 bases. Trimming at V came to 5 bases and at J to 7 bases, leaving 20 bases not matched to a gene. The CDR3 runs 18 residues. Looked up from germline, CDR1 is LNHDA and CDR2 is SQIVND (reference sequence).

The chain has TRBV19 and TRBJ1-1; D gene ambiguous. This CDR3 spans 12 amino acids. V lost 3 bases and J 4 bases, leaving 6 bases between the germline ends. CDR1 is LNHDA, CDR2 SQIVND, per germline (reference sequence). CDR3 region: CASSMYGTEAFF. The DNA for the CDR3 is TGTGCCAGTAGTATGTACGGCACTGAAGCTTTCTTT.

With respect to this clone: Other nucleotide sequences in the sample specify the same CDR3. The V and J genes are TRBV6-5 and TRBJ1-1; no clear D. The germline V and J ends were trimmed by 3 bases and 4 bases, with 9 bases remaining between them. The CDR3 loop spans 13 amino acids. Looked up from germline, CDR1 is MNHEY and CDR2 is SVGAGI. The CDR3 DNA follows: TGTGCCAGCAGTTATAGAGGGTCCACTGAAGCTTTCTTT. Translating gives CASSYRGSTEAFF.

V and J are TRBV12-3 or TRBV12-4 and TRBJ1-2; the D gene is possibly TRBD1 (5 bases). V dropped 5 bases and J dropped 8 bases, with 15 bases sitting between them. The CDR3 runs 13 residues. Here the CDR3 DNA reads TGTGCCAGCAGTGGGGACTGGGCGGTAGGCTACACCTTC. Translated: CASSGDWAVGYTF.

The rearrangement links TRBV6-5 to TRBJ1-1, with 8 nucleotides matching TRBD1. Germline trimming cut 5 bases from V and 7 bases from J; bases unmatched to any gene: 9. CDR1 is MNHEY, CDR2 SVGAGI, per germline. The CDR3 consists of 14 residues. The chain's CDR3 is CASSNGQGRFEAFF. The CDR3 DNA sequence: TGTGCCAGCAGTAACGGACAGGGAAGGTTTGAAGCTTTCTTT.

The chain is built from TRBV5-4 and TRBJ2-1; 7 nucleotides match TRBD2. The CDR3 runs 15 residues. Germline assignment: CDR1 SGHNT and CDR2 YYREEE (reference sequence). Germline trimming cut 2 bases from V and 6 bases from J; bases unmatched to any gene: 8. CDR3 coding DNA: TGTGCCAGCAGCTTTCAGGGTTGGGGGGGCAATGAGCAGTTCTTC. Its translation: CASSFQGWGGNEQFF.

The chain employs TRBV5-1 and TRBJ2-1; 7 positions agree with TRBD1. The CDR3 has 13 amino acids. Losses at the gene ends were 4 bases for V and 7 bases for J; bases not matched to a gene: 5. Germline-derived CDR1 and CDR2 are SGHRS and YFSETQ. This CDR3 reads CASSSTRGNEQFF. CDR3 DNA: TGCGCCAGCAGCAGCACCAGGGGGAATGAGCAGTTCTTC.

The rearrangement links TRBV7-6 to TRBJ1-4; TRBD1 matches at 12 bases. The V gene's germline CDR1 is SGHVS and CDR2 FNYEAQ. Trimming removed 5 bases from V and 9 bases from J; junction bases left unmatched: 10. This CDR3 has 16 amino acids. CDR3 loop: CASSKGPGTGGQKLFF. As DNA, the CDR3 is TGTGCCAGCAGCAAAGGGCCCGGGACAGGGGGCCAAAAACTGTTTTTT.

The rearrangement links TRBV5-1 to TRBJ2-7; tentative D call: TRBD2 (6 bases). Germline CDR1 and CDR2: SGHRS and YFSETQ. This CDR3 is 15 amino acids long. With 3 bases removed from V and 1 base from J, the gap between germline ends came to 14 bases. The CDR3: CASSSAPGVSYEQYF. Here the CDR3 DNA reads TGCGCCAGCAGCTCCGCCCCGGGGGTATCCTACGAGCAGTACTTC.

A single count supports this clone. This sequence joins TRBV5-6 and TRBJ2-1; 9 bases are shared with TRBD1. After removal of 5 bases from V and 3 bases from J, the junction contained 6 bases not matched to a gene. This CDR3 is built from 15 residues. The germline gives CDR1 SGHDT, CDR2 YYEEEE. CDR3 nucleotides: TGTGCCAGCAGACGCGGGACAGGGCTCTACAATGAGCAGTTCTTC. Translating gives CASRRGTGLYNEQFF.

This clone showed up just once. The chain recombines TRBV2 with TRBJ1-2; D is possibly TRBD1 (6 bases). Per germline, CDR1 SNHLY and CDR2 FYNNEI. CDR3 size: 16 residues. Trimming took 0 bases from V and 5 from J, leaving 16 bases between them. CDR3 region: CASSEAGGGIGYGYTF. DNA for the CDR3: TGTGCCAGCAGTGAAGCCGGTGGGGGCATTGGTTATGGCTACACCTTC.

The chain employs TRBV5-5 and TRBJ1-4; 9 positions agree with TRBD1. From germline, CDR1 is SGHKS and CDR2 YYEKEE (reference sequence). The ends lost 0 bases at V and 7 bases at J; junction bases unmatched: 7. CDR3 length: 16 amino acids. The CDR3 is CASSLGLGTGTEKLFF. The DNA of the CDR3 is TGTGCCAGCAGCTTGGGATTGGGGACAGGGACTGAAAAACTGTTTTTT.

The rearrangement links TRBV18 to TRBJ1-2; tentatively, D is TRBD1 (6 bases). CDR1 KGHSH and CDR2 LQKENI come from the germline V gene. Trimming took 3 bases from V and 0 from J, leaving 8 bases between them. The CDR3 sequence is 14 residues long. CDR3 sequence reads: CASSPQGSNYGYTF. CDR3 sequence (DNA): TGTGCCAGCTCACCCCAGGGGTCTAACTATGGCTACACCTTC.

This clone was counted a single time. In DNA form, the CDR3 reads TGTGCCAGCAGCTTTTATGAGGCAGATACGCAGTATTTT. This encodes CASSFYEADTQYF. The chain employs TRBV5-4 and TRBJ2-3; D gene ambiguous. Germline V gene lookup returns CDR1 SGHNT and CDR2 YYREEE (reference sequence). Trimming removed 2 bases from V and 4 bases from J, with 8 bases in between. This CDR3 region has 13 residues. Looking up the rest from reference TRBV5-4 and TRBJ2-3 gives the full variable domain: ETGVTQSPTHLIKTRGQQVTLRCSSQSGHNTVSWYQQALGQGPQFIFQYYREEENGRGNFPPRFSGLQFPNYSSELNVNALELDDSALYLCASSFYEADTQYFGPGTRLTVL.

The chain combines TRBV5-1 with TRBJ2-5, with 14 bases aligning to TRBD2. The V gene's germline CDR1 is SGHRS and CDR2 YFSETQ. CDR3 size: 15 residues. V trimming: 7 bases; J trimming: 5 bases; junction bases outside the gene matches: 7. As DNA, the CDR3 is TGCGCCAGCGGGCAGGGACTAGCGGGGGACGAGACCCAGTACTTC. Protein sequence: CASGQGLAGDETQYF.

This chain links TRBV7-2 with TRBJ2-5; 11 nucleotides match TRBD2. Germline CDR1 reads SGHTA; CDR2 reads FQGNSA. Trimming removed 6 bases from V and 5 bases from J; junction bases left unmatched: 8. The CDR3 covers 15 residues. The CDR3, as DNA: TGTGCCAGCAGTATTAGCGGGGGGGTTCGGGAGACCCAGTACTTC. Protein product: CASSISGGVRETQYF.

This clone was seen only once. This chain joins TRBV19 and TRBJ2-7; TRBD1 matches at 8 bases. Germline values: CDR1 LNHDA, CDR2 SQIVND (reference sequence). The CDR3 length is 14 residues. J gave up 4 bases and V 3 bases, and 5 bases lay outside the gene matches. CDR3 region: CASSIQTGVYEQYF. CDR3 DNA sequence: TGTGCCAGTAGTATTCAGACAGGGGTGTACGAGCAGTACTTC. The entire variable domain, with the rest obtained from reference TRBV19 and TRBJ2-7, is as follows: DGGITQSPKYLFRKEGQNVTLSCEQNLNHDAMYWYRQDPGQGLRLIYYSQIVNDFQKGDIAEGYSVSREKKESFPLTVTSAQKNPTAFYLCASSIQTGVYEQYFGPGTRLTVT.